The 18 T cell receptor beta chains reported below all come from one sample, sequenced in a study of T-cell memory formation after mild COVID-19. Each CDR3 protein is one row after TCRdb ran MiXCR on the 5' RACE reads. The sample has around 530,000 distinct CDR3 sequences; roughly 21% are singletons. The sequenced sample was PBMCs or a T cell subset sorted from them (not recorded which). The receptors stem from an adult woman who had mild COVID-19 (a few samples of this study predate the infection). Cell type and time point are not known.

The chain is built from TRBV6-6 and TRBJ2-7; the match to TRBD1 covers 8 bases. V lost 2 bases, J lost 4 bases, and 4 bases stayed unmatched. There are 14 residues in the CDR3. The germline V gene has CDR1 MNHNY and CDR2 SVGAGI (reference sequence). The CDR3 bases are TGTGCCAGCAGTTACCAGGGGGCGGGATACGAGCAGTACTTC. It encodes CASSYQGAGYEQYF.

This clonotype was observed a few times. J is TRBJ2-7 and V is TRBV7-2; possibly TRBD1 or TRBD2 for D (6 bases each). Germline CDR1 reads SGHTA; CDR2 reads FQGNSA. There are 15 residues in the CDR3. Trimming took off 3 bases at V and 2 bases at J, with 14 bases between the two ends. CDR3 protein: CASSLGGHQPYEQYF. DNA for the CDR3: TGTGCCAGCAGCTTGGGGGGCCACCAACCCTACGAGCAGTACTTC.

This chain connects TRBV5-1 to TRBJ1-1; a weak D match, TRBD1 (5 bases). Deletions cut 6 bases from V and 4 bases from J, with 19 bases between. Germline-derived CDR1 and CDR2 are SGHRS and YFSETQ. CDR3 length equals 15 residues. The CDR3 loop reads CASTSRQLDTTEAFF. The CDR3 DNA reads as TGCGCCAGCACTTCAAGACAGCTTGATACCACTGAAGCTTTCTTT.

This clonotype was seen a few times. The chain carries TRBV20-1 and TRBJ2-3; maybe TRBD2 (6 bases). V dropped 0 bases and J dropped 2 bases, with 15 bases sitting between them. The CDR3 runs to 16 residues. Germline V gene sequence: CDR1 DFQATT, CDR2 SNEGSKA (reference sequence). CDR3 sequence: CSARDIDSGYTDTQYF. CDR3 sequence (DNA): TGCAGTGCTAGAGATATCGATAGCGGATACACAGATACGCAGTATTTT.

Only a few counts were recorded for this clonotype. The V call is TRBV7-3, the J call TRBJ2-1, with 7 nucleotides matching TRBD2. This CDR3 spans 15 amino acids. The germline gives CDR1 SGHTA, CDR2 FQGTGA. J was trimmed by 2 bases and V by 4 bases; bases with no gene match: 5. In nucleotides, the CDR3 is TGTGCCAGCAGCTCAGGGAGCGGGACCTACAATGAGCAGTTCTTC. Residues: CASSSGSGTYNEQFF.

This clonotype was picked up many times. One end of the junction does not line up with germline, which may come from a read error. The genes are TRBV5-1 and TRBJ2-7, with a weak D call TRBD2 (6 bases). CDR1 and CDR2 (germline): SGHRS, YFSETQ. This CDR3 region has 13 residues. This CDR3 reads CASSLEGSYEQYF. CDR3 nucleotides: TGTGCCAGCAGCTTGGAGGGCTCCTACGAGCAGTACTTC.

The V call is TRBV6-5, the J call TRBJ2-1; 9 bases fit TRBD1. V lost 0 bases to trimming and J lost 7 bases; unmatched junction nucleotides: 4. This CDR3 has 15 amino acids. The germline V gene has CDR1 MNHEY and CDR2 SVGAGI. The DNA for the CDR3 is TGTGCCAGCAGTTACTCCGGGACAGGGTCGAATGAGCAGTTCTTC. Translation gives CASSYSGTGSNEQFF.

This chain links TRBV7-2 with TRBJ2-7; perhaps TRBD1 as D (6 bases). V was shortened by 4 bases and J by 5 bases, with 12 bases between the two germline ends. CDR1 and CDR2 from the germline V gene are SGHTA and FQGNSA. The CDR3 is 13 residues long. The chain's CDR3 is CASSSRKGDEQYF. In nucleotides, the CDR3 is TGTGCCAGCAGCTCACGAAAGGGGGACGAGCAGTACTTC. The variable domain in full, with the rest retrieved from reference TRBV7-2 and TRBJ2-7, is GAGVSQSPSNKVTEKGKDVELRCDPISGHTALYWYRQSLGQGLEFLIYFQGNSAPDKSGLPSDRFSAERTGGSVSTLTIQRTQQEDSAVYLCASSSRKGDEQYFGPGTRLTVT.

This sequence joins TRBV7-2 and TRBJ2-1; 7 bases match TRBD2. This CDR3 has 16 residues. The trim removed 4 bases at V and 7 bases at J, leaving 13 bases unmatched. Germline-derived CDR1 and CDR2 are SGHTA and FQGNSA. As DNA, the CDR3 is TGTGCCAGCAGCTCCGAATTAGCGGGTGTTCCGAATGAGCAGTTCTTC. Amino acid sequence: CASSSELAGVPNEQFF.

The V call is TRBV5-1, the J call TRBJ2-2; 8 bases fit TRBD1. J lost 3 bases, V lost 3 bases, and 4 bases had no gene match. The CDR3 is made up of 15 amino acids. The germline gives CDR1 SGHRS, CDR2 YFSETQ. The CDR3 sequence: CASSSGQGHTGELFF. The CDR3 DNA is TGCGCCAGCAGCTCCGGACAGGGCCACACCGGGGAGCTGTTTTTT.

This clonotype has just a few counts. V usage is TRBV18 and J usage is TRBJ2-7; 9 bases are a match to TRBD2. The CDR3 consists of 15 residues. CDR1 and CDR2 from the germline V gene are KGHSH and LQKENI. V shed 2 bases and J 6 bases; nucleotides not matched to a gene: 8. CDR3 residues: CASSPIGTAGGEQYF. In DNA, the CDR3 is TGTGCCAGCTCACCAATCGGGACAGCGGGGGGCGAGCAGTACTTC.

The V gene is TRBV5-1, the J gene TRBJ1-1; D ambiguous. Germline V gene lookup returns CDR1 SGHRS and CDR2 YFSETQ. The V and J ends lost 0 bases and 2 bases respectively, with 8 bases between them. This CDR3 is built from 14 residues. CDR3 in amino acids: CASSLATFNTEAFF. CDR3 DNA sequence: TGCGCCAGCAGCTTGGCCACCTTCAACACTGAAGCTTTCTTT. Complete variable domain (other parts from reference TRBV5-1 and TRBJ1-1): KAGVTQTPRYLIKTRGQQVTLSCSPISGHRSVSWYQQTPGQGLQFLFEYFSETQRNKGNFPGRFSGRQFSNSRSEMNVSTLELGDSALYLCASSLATFNTEAFFGQGTRLTVV.

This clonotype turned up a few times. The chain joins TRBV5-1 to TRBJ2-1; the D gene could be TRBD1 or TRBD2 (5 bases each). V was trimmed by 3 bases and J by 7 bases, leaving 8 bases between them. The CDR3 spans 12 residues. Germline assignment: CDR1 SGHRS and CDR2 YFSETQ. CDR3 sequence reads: CASSWDGNEQFF. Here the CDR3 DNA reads TGCGCCAGCAGCTGGGACGGAAATGAGCAGTTCTTC.

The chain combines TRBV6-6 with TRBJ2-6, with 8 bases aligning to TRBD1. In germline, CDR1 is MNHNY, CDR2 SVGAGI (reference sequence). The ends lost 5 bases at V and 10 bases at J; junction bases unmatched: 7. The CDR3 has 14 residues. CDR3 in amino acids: CASSRTGSGNVLTF. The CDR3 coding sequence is TGTGCCAGCAGTCGGACAGGGTCCGGTAACGTCCTGACTTTC.

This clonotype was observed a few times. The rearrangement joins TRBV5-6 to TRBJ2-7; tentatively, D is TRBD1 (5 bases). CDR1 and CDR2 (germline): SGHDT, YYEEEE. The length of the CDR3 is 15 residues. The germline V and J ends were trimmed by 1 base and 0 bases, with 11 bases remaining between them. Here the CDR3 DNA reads TGTGCCAGCAGCTTGTCTGGACATAGCTCCTACGAGCAGTACTTC. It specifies CASSLSGHSSYEQYF.

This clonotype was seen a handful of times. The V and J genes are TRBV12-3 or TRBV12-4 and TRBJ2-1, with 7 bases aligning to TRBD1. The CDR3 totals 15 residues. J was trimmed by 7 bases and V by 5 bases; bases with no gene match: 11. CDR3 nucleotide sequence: TGTGCCAGCAGTCCCCGGGACAGACCCCGGAATGAGCAGTTCTTC. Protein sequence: CASSPRDRPRNEQFF.

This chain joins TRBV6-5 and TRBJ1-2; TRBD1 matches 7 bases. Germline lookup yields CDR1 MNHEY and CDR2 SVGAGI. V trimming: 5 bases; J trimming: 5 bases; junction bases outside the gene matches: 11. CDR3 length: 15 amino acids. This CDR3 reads CASSGGTDPWYGYTF. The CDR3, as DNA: TGTGCCAGCAGTGGCGGGACAGACCCCTGGTATGGCTACACCTTC.

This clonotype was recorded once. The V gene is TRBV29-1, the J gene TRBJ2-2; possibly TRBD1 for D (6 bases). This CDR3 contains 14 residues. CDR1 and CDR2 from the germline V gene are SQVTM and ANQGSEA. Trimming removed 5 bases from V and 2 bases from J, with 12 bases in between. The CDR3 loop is CSVSWTVNTGELFF. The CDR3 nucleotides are TGCAGCGTTTCTTGGACAGTCAACACCGGGGAGCTGTTTTTT.